The clone carrying this T cell receptor (beta chain) was detected a few times. The antigen is undetermined. These data originate in a study of regulatory T cells in long-lasting Graves disease. Stated time point: newly diagnosed GD, antithyroid drugs for less than 3 months. Construction of the TCR library relied on RNA isolated from PBMCs. Germline CDR1 and CDR2: SGHTA and FQGTGA. J was trimmed by 4 bases and V by 5 bases; bases with no gene match: 6. The CDR3 contains 15 residues. Whole-study findings and limits: Analysis covered peripheral blood alone, not thyroid tissue.

Relying on iRepertoire HTBI primers and Arm-PCR of CDR3 regions, the team built TCR beta libraries. TCRdb re-called the multiplex PCR reads through MiXCR, storing one row per CDR3 protein. The table includes about 400,000 distinct CDR3 sequences, approximately 16% detected once. These data also formed part of another study, on T cells in Graves' hyperthyroidism and ophthalmopathy.

This TCR was sampled from a woman in her thirties or forties with Graves disease. The rearrangement links TRBV7-3 to TRBJ2-3; 10 positions match TRBD2. Material: peripheral blood mononuclear cells (PBMCs), obtained at new diagnosis, from a patient treated with antithyroid drugs. This CDR3 is CASSLAGVGSDTQYF. CDR3 DNA: TGTGCCAGCAGCCTAGCGGGAGTTGGTTCAGATACGCAGTATTTT.